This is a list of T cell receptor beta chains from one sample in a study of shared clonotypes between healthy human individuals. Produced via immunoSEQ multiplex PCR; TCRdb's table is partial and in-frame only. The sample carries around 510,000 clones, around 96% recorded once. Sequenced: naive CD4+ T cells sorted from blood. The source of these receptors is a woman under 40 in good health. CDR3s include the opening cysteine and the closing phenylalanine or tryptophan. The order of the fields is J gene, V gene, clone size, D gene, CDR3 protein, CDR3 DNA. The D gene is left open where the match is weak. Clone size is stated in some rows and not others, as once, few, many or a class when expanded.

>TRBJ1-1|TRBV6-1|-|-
CASSERTAAPWNTEAFF
TGTGCCAGCAGTGAACGGACAGCGGCCCCGTGGAACACTGAAGCTTTCTTT
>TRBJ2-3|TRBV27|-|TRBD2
CASSLTSGTDTQYF
TGTGCCAGCAGTTTAACTAGCGGCACAGATACGCAGTATTTT
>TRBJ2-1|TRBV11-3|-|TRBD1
CASSLGQGAWDEQFF
TGTGCCAGCAGCCTCGGACAGGGGGCATGGGATGAGCAGTTCTTC
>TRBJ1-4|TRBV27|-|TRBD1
CASSLRQGTEKLFF
TGTGCCAGCAGTTTAAGACAGGGGACTGAAAAACTGTTTTTT
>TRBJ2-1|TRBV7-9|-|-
CASSREYSHEQFF
TGTGCCAGCAGCCGCGAATATTCCCATGAGCAGTTCTTC
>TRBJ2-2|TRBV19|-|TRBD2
CASSIEREGGGELFF
TGTGCCAGTAGTATCGAGCGGGAGGGCGGCGGGGAGCTGTTTTTT
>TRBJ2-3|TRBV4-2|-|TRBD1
CASSLRDRAPGTTGDLHRDTQYF
TGTGCCAGCAGCCTCCGGGACAGGGCACCCGGGACTACCGGGGACTTGCACAGGGATACGCAGTATTTT
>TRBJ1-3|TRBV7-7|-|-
CASSPGPLSGNTIYF
TGTGCCAGCAGCCCCGGTCCTCTCTCTGGAAACACCATATATTTT
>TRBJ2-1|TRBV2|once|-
CASSERAGRRNEQFF
TGTGCCAGCAGTGAAAGGGCGGGAAGGCGGAATGAGCAGTTCTTC
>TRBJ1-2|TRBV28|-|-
CASRPGQPDYGYTF
TGTGCCAGCAGGCCGGGGCAGCCCGACTATGGCTACACCTTC
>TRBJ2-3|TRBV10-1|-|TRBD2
CASSASSGSMSDTQYF
TGCGCCAGCAGTGCGTCTAGCGGGAGTATGTCAGATACGCAGTATTTT
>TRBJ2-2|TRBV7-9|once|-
CASSLDSTGELFF
TGTGCCAGCAGCTTAGACTCTACCGGGGAGCTGTTTTTT
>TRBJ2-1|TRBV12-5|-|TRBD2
CASGTGLAGGNEQFF
TGTGCTAGTGGTACGGGACTAGCGGGAGGGAATGAGCAGTTCTTC
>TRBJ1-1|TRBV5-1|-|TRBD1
CASSFGGQGGTEAFF
TGCGCCAGCAGCTTTGGTGGACAGGGAGGGACTGAAGCTTTCTTT
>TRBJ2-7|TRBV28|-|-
CASRVGVRSYEQYF
TGTGCCAGCCGGGTAGGGGTGAGATCCTACGAGCAGTACTTC
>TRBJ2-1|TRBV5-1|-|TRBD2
CASSVLLAGVYNEQFF
TGCGCCAGCAGCGTACTCCTAGCGGGAGTCTACAATGAGCAGTTCTTC
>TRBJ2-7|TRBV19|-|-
CASSRNPSYEQYF
TGTGCCAGTAGTAGGAATCCATCCTACGAGCAGTACTTC
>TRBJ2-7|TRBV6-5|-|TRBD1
CASSPDRIAHEQYF
TGTGCCAGCAGCCCGGACAGGATCGCCCACGAGCAGTACTTC
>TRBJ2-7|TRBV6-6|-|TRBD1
CASSLQSGTGPYEQYF
TGTGCCAGCAGTTTACAGTCCGGGACAGGGCCCTACGAGCAGTACTTC
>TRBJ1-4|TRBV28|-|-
CASRDSATNEKLFF
TGTGCCAGCAGAGACAGTGCAACTAATGAAAAACTGTTTTTT
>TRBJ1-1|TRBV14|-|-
CASSQGPGGNTEAFF
TGTGCCAGCAGCCAAGGACCCGGGGGGAACACTGAAGCTTTCTTT
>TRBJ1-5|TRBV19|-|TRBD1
CASSPARGLRQPQHF
TGTGCCAGTAGTCCCGCCAGGGGGCTACGGCAGCCCCAGCATTTT
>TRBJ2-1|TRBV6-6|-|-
CASSRDDRLGEQFF
TGTGCCAGCAGTCGAGACGACAGATTGGGTGAGCAGTTCTTC
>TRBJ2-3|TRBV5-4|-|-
CASSPGLTGTDTQYF
TGTGCCAGCAGCCCCGGCCTCACGGGGACAGATACGCAGTATTTT
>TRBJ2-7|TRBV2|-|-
CASSLGQGSYEQYF
TGTGCCAGCAGTCTGGGCCAAGGGAGCTACGAGCAGTACTTC
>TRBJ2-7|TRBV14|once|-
CASSPKLGLGTYEQYF
TGTGCCAGCAGCCCGAAGCTAGGGCTAGGTACCTACGAGCAGTACTTC
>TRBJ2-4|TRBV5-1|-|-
CASSLVAPEAKNIQYF
TGCGCCAGCAGCTTGGTCGCGCCAGAAGCCAAAAACATTCAGTACTTC
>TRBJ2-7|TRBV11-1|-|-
CASSSSAGTLYSYEQYF
TGTGCCAGCAGCTCGTCCGCCGGGACACTCTACTCCTACGAGCAGTACTTC
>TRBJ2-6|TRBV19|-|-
CASSDNSGANVLTF
TGTGCCAGTAGTGATAACTCTGGGGCCAACGTCCTGACTTTC
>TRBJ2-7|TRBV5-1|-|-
CASSLFDRDNYEQYF
TGCGCCAGCAGCTTGTTTGACCGGGACAACTACGAGCAGTACTTC
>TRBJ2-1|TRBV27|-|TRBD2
CASSFRSGRASGQFF
TGTGCCAGCAGTTTCCGTAGCGGGAGGGCTTCAGGGCAGTTCTTC
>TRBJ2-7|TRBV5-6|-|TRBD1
CASSSGTGVRGAYEQYF
TGTGCCAGCAGCTCAGGGACAGGGGTGAGGGGGGCCTACGAGCAGTACTTC
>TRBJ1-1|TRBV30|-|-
CAWSVLFPMNTEAFF
TGTGCCTGGAGTGTGCTTTTTCCAATGAACACTGAAGCTTTCTTT
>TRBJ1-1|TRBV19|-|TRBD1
CASSRPGGANTEAFF
TGTGCCAGTAGTCGGCCAGGGGGGGCGAACACTGAAGCTTTCTTT
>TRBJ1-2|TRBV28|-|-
CASKDPSLSPYGYTF
TGTGCCAGCAAGGACCCATCTTTGTCCCCGTATGGCTACACCTTC
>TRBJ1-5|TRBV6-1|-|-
CASSEARGGLVNQPQHF
TGTGCCAGCAGTGAAGCGCGGGGGGGGCTGGTCAATCAGCCCCAGCATTTT
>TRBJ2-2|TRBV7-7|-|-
CASSPWGGMIAGELFF
TGTGCCAGCAGCCCCTGGGGCGGGATGATTGCCGGGGAGCTGTTTTTT
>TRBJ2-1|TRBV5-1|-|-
CASSLVPGSNEQFF
TGCGCCAGCAGCTTGGTTCCGGGATCCAATGAGCAGTTCTTC
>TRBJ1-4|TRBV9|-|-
CASSVGPENEKLFF
TGTGCCAGCAGCGTAGGACCGGAAAATGAAAAACTGTTTTTT
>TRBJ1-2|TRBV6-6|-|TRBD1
CASSTTGDGGYTF
TGTGCCAGCAGCACGACAGGGGACGGGGGCTACACCTTC
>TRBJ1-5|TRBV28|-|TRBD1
CASERDRNQPQHF
TGTGCCAGCGAGAGGGACAGGAATCAGCCCCAGCATTTT
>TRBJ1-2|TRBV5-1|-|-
CASSLSISERRFIGYTF
TGCGCCAGCAGCTTGTCCATAAGCGAGAGGAGGTTCATTGGCTACACCTTC
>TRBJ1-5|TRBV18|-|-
CASSPGNRNQPQHF
TGTGCCAGCTCACCAGGGAATCGGAATCAGCCCCAGCATTTT
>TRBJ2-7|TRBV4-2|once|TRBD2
CASSQDILAGVEQYF
TGTGCCAGCAGCCAAGATATCCTAGCGGGAGTCGAGCAGTACTTC
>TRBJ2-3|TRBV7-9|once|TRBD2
CASSLRPGGSTDTQYF
TGTGCCAGCAGCTTACGACCGGGAGGGAGCACAGATACGCAGTATTTT
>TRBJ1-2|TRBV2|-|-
CASRDRISSGYTF
TGTGCCAGCAGGGACCGGATAAGCTCTGGCTACACCTTC
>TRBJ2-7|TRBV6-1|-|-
CASSRKSSVYEQYF
TGTGCCAGCAGTCGAAAGTCTAGCGTATACGAGCAGTACTTC
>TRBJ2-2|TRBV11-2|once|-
CASSFLPGDGELFF
TGTGCCAGCAGCTTCCTCCCAGGGGACGGGGAGCTGTTTTTT
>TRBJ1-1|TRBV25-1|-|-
CASSVQGKVTEAFF
TGTGCCAGCAGTGTCCAGGGGAAGGTTACTGAAGCTTTCTTT
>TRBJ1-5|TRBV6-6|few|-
CAIRDGYSNQPQHF
TGTGCCATCCGGGACGGTTATAGCAATCAGCCCCAGCATTTT
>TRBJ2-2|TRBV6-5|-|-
CASSGDFETGELFF
TGTGCCAGCAGTGGGGACTTCGAAACCGGGGAGCTGTTTTTT
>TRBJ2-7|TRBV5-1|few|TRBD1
CASSPDRDSYEQYF
TGCGCCAGCAGCCCGGACAGGGACTCCTACGAGCAGTACTTC
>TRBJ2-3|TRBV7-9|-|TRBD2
CASSREVAGGRDTQYF
TGTGCCAGCAGCCGCGAGGTGGCGGGAGGGAGGGATACGCAGTATTTT
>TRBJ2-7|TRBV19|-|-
CASSTLTGNEQYF
TGTGCCAGTAGTACCCTAACCGGGAACGAGCAGTACTTC
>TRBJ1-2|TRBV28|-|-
CASAVLEGYTF
TGTGCCAGCGCTGTCCTAGAGGGCTACACCTTC
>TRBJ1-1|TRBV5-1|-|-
CASSFTREGEAFF
TGCGCCAGCAGCTTTACCAGGGAGGGTGAAGCTTTCTTT
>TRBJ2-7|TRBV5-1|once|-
CASSLQVNVEQYF
TGCGCCAGCAGCTTGCAGGTGAATGTCGAGCAGTACTTC
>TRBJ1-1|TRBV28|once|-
CASSPHNTEAFF
TGTGCCAGCAGTCCCCATAACACTGAAGCTTTCTTT
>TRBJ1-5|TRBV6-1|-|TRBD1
CASIEGAGFQPQHF
TGTGCCAGCATAGAGGGGGCTGGGTTTCAGCCCCAGCATTTT